This paragraph reports one T cell receptor (beta chain). Antigen: not known. This specimen belongs to a study of T cells in localized non-small cell lung cancer. Study-wide points: In uninvolved adjacent lung, T cell clonality reached its highest value, exceeding tumor. Higher blood T cell density went with longer overall survival. There were a median 57 of the top 100 tumor clones appearing in adjacent lung.

There are 12 residues in the CDR3. The ends were cut back, 2 bases at V and 9 bases at J, with 8 bases in the middle. The V gene's germline CDR1 is MDHEN and CDR2 SYDVKM. The repertoire was sequenced with immunoSEQ multiplex PCR; TCRdb's copy has only in-frame clones and lacks some. The sample carries some 33,000 clones, about four fifths recorded once. The chain employs TRBV28 and TRBJ2-1; no clear D gene. The clonotype was recovered from a male donor aged 60 or older with stage III squamous cell lung carcinoma. Specimen: peripheral blood, collected before any cancer treatment. The CDR3 nucleotides are TGTGCCAGCAGTTTAAAGGTCGGTGAGCAGTTCTTC. Encoded protein: CASSLKVGEQFF.